This entry lists 25 T cell receptor beta chains sequenced from one sample in a study of CD8 T cells in Susac syndrome. Reverse transcription of about 0.5 to 1 ug RNA was carried out with random hexamers. TCRdb reprocessed the immunoSEQ multiplex PCR reads with MiXCR, giving one entry per CDR3 protein. This table has about 180,000 distinct CDR3 sequences, approximately 95% appearing once. Sequenced sample: CD8+ T cells from PBMCs. These receptors were obtained from a human donor with multiple sclerosis.

A single count supports this clonotype. V gene TRBV14 combines with J gene TRBJ1-2; D call uncertain. The germline V gene encodes CDR1 SGHDN and CDR2 FVKESK. This CDR3 has 12 amino acids. Trimming stripped 0 bases from V and 8 bases from J, with 7 bases between. The CDR3, as DNA: TGTGCCAGCAGCCAAGAAGATACAGGCTACACCTTC. It yields the protein CASSQEDTGYTF.

The chain is built from TRBV11-1 and TRBJ2-5; weak D call: TRBD2 (6 bases). The CDR3 consists of 15 residues. Trimming took off 1 base at V and 2 bases at J, with 11 bases between the two ends. Germline CDR1 reads SGHAT; CDR2 reads FQDESV (reference sequence). The CDR3 DNA reads as TGTGCCAGCAGCTTAGTTCGGGACTTTCAAGAGACCCAGTACTTC. Encoded protein: CASSLVRDFQETQYF.

This chain connects TRBV3-1 to TRBJ2-7, with TRBD2 matching 14 bases. Germline V lookup: CDR1 LGHDT, CDR2 YNNKEL (reference sequence). V gave up 1 base and J gave up 3 bases; unmatched junction bases: 14. The length of the CDR3 is 20 residues. The CDR3 is CASSQVPGLAGDSPYYEQYF. CDR3 bases: TGTGCCAGCAGCCAAGTCCCGGGACTAGCGGGAGACTCCCCCTACTACGAGCAGTACTTC.

The genes are TRBV27 and TRBJ2-1; maybe TRBD2 (6 bases). The CDR3 runs 16 residues. Trimming stripped 2 bases from V and 0 bases from J, with 11 bases between. The germline V gene has CDR1 MNHEY and CDR2 SMNVEV (reference sequence). The DNA for the CDR3 is TGTGCCAGCAGTTTAAACGGGGGAAACTCCTACAATGAGCAGTTCTTC. Its protein is CASSLNGGNSYNEQFF.

This chain links TRBV20-1 with TRBJ2-3; the match to TRBD2 covers 8 bases. J lost 3 bases, V lost 6 bases, and 8 bases had no gene match. The CDR3 totals 14 residues. Germline V gene lookup returns CDR1 DFQATT and CDR2 SNEGSKA (reference sequence). This CDR3 reads CSAEERERTDTQYF. In DNA form, the CDR3 reads TGCAGTGCCGAGGAGCGGGAGCGGACAGATACGCAGTATTTT.

The chain has TRBV7-9 and TRBJ2-7; D remains ambiguous. CDR3 size: 11 residues. CDR1 is SEHNR, CDR2 FQNEAQ, per germline (reference sequence). V lost 3 bases, J lost 9 bases, and 9 bases lay in between. The chain's CDR3 is CASSFSSGQYF. The DNA for the CDR3 is TGTGCCAGCAGCTTCTCATCCGGGCAGTACTTC. Full variable domain (outside the CDR3, taken from reference TRBV7-9 and TRBJ2-7): DTGVSQNPRHKITKRGQNVTFRCDPISEHNRLYWYRQTLGQGPEFLTYFQNEAQLEKSRLLSDRFSAERPKGSFSTLEIQRTEQGDSAMYLCASSFSSGQYFGPGTRLTVT.

The genes are TRBV6-5 and TRBJ1-2; possibly TRBD1 for D (6 bases). V was trimmed by 5 bases and J by 4 bases, leaving 14 bases between them. This CDR3 is 14 amino acids long. Germline assignment: CDR1 MNHEY and CDR2 SVGAGI. The CDR3: CASSRGGTVYGYTF. In DNA, the CDR3 is TGTGCCAGCAGTCGAGGGGGTACGGTCTATGGCTACACCTTC.

V usage is TRBV27 and J usage is TRBJ1-6, with D hard to call. V lost 6 bases and J lost 1, with 7 bases in between. Germline CDR1 and CDR2: MNHEY and SMNVEV (reference sequence). The length of the CDR3 is 14 residues. CDR3 protein: CASSPASYNSPLHF. DNA for the CDR3: TGTGCCAGCAGCCCAGCGTCCTATAATTCACCCCTCCACTTT.

The chain is built from TRBV28 and TRBJ1-2; no clear D. The V gene lost 4 bases and the J gene lost 5 bases, with 5 bases spanning the gap. This CDR3 has 11 amino acids. Per germline, CDR1 MDHEN and CDR2 SYDVKM. The CDR3 region has the DNA TGTGCCAGCAGTTCACTATATGGCTACACCTTC. Amino acid sequence: CASSSLYGYTF.

V is TRBV24-1 and J is TRBJ2-1, with 8 bases identical to TRBD2. The CDR3 runs 16 residues. Germline V gene data show CDR1 as KGHDR and CDR2 as SFDVKD. J was trimmed by 5 bases and V by 3 bases; bases with no gene match: 8. The CDR3, as DNA: TGTGCCACCAGTGATCGGACTAGCAATTTAAACAATGAGCAGTTCTTC. It yields the protein CATSDRTSNLNNEQFF.

The V call is TRBV12-3 or TRBV12-4, the J call TRBJ1-2; 10 positions agree with TRBD1. CDR3 length: 15 amino acids. The V segment lost 7 bases and the J segment 5 bases; nucleotides outside the gene matches: 10. The CDR3: CASTSRGGQGYGYTF. DNA of the CDR3: TGTGCCAGCACCTCCCGTGGGGGACAGGGGTATGGCTACACCTTC.

The V and J genes are TRBV29-1 and TRBJ2-5, with TRBD2 as a possible D gene (5 bases). This CDR3 is built from 15 residues. Trimming stripped 3 bases from V and 5 bases from J, with 19 bases between. CDR1 and CDR2 from the germline V gene are SQVTM and ANQGSEA. DNA for the CDR3: TGCAGCGTTGAGGAACTAGTGCGACTTACGGAGACCCAGTACTTC. The encoded protein is CSVEELVRLTETQYF.

V and J are TRBV2 and TRBJ1-1; D not certain. This CDR3 has 11 residues. From germline, CDR1 is SNHLY and CDR2 FYNNEI. The V end lost 7 bases, the J end lost 8 bases, and 11 bases lay between the germline ends. The CDR3 DNA reads TGTGCCAGCAATGGTCGCACGGAAGCTTTCTTT. Translation gives CASNGRTEAFF.

The count of this clonotype is one. V and J are TRBV2 and TRBJ1-1; 7 bases line up with TRBD1. The CDR3 is made up of 13 amino acids. Germline V gene sequence: CDR1 SNHLY, CDR2 FYNNEI. V gave up 6 bases and J gave up 3 bases; unmatched junction bases: 4. The CDR3 nucleotides are TGTGCCAGCAGCCCAGGGGGGTACACTGAAGCTTTCTTT. Its protein is CASSPGGYTEAFF.

This clonotype occurred once. This chain links TRBV4-2 with TRBJ1-2; D is unresolved. The ends were cut back, 0 bases at V and 6 bases at J, with 8 bases in the middle. The CDR3 runs to 13 residues. The germline V gene encodes CDR1 LGHNA and CDR2 YNFKEQ. CDR3 region: CASSQDFQHGYTF. DNA for the CDR3: TGTGCCAGCAGCCAAGATTTCCAGCATGGCTACACCTTC.

This clonotype came up once. The rearrangement joins TRBV7-9 to TRBJ2-4; no firm D call. Germline V gene sequence: CDR1 SEHNR, CDR2 FQNEAQ (reference sequence). V dropped 8 bases and J dropped 7 bases, with 15 bases sitting between them. There are 13 residues in the CDR3. CDR3 nucleotides: TGTGCCAGCTCCGCCGAGGATAGGAACATTCAGTACTTC. Its protein is CASSAEDRNIQYF.

J is TRBJ2-1 and V is TRBV2; TRBD2 matches at 8 bases. Germline V CDR1 and CDR2: SNHLY, FYNNEI. V gave up 8 bases and J gave up 0 bases; unmatched junction bases: 9. The CDR3 consists of 16 residues. The CDR3 DNA sequence: TGTGCCAGCGAGCGGGGGCTCCTGAGCTCCTACAATGAGCAGTTCTTC. Amino acids: CASERGLLSSYNEQFF.

The chain links TRBV5-1 to TRBJ2-1; D possibly corresponds to TRBD2 (6 bases). With 5 bases removed from V and 0 bases from J, the gap between germline ends came to 12 bases. Germline assignment: CDR1 SGHRS and CDR2 YFSETQ. This CDR3 is built from 15 residues. The CDR3 region has the DNA TGCGCCAGCAGGGACGGGGGTAGCTCCTACAATGAGCAGTTCTTC. As protein: CASRDGGSSYNEQFF.

V is TRBV29-1 and J is TRBJ2-3; D is unclear. The CDR3 loop spans 12 amino acids. V was cut by 7 bases and J by 2 bases, with 10 bases left in between. Germline CDR1 reads SQVTM; CDR2 reads ANQGSEA. The CDR3: CSAPATTDTQYF. The CDR3, as DNA: TGCAGCGCCCCGGCAACCACAGATACGCAGTATTTT.

The CDR3 nucleotides read TGTGCCAGCAGCCAAGAGGTGGCCAGTTTGAACACTGAAGCTTTCTTT. Amino acid sequence: CASSQEVASLNTEAFF. This sequence joins TRBV4-2 and TRBJ1-1; D gene unclear. This CDR3 has 16 amino acids. V dropped 0 bases and J dropped 0 bases, with 11 bases sitting between them. From germline, CDR1 is LGHNA and CDR2 YNFKEQ.

The J gene is TRBJ1-2, the V gene TRBV2; 8 bases align to TRBD1. Germline V lookup: CDR1 SNHLY, CDR2 FYNNEI. This CDR3 contains 15 residues. The V segment lost 4 bases and the J segment 4 bases; nucleotides outside the gene matches: 8. CDR3 amino acids: CASSAMTGVVYGYTF. The CDR3 region has the DNA TGTGCCAGCAGTGCGATGACAGGGGTTGTCTATGGCTACACCTTC.

The chain employs TRBV4-1 and TRBJ1-6; D possibly corresponds to TRBD1 (6 bases). The CDR3 is 18 residues long. Between the trimmed V and J ends, which lost 1 base and 8 bases, there was a span of 21 bases. Germline CDR1 MGHRA, CDR2 YSYEKL. CDR3 sequence reads: CASSQVPYAPGVYSPLHF. CDR3 bases: TGCGCCAGCAGCCAAGTCCCCTACGCGCCAGGGGTCTATTCACCCCTCCACTTT.

The J gene is TRBJ2-3, the V gene TRBV5-6; no reliable D call. CDR1 and CDR2 from the germline V gene are SGHDT and YYEEEE. V lost 4 bases and J lost 6, with 12 bases in between. This CDR3 spans 13 amino acids. CDR3 amino acids: CASSILLGDTQYF. The CDR3 nucleotides are TGTGCCAGCAGCATCCTTCTCGGGGATACGCAGTATTTT.

The chain carries TRBV7-9 and TRBJ2-2; 9 bases map to TRBD1. Germline loops: CDR1 SEHNR, CDR2 FQNEAQ (reference sequence). This CDR3 region has 15 residues. With V trimmed by 3 bases and J by 7 bases, 6 bases remained unmatched. The chain's CDR3 is CASSFGQGNFGELFF. The CDR3 bases are TGTGCCAGCAGCTTTGGACAGGGGAATTTCGGGGAGCTGTTTTTT.

The chain uses TRBV5-1 and TRBJ1-2; 10 nucleotides align to TRBD1. After removal of 5 bases from V and 6 bases from J, the junction contained 10 bases not matched to a gene. The CDR3 spans 15 residues. Germline lookup yields CDR1 SGHRS and CDR2 YFSETQ. As DNA, the CDR3 is TGCGCCAGCAGACGGGACAGGGGCCCCTACAATGGCTACACCTTC. Its translation: CASRRDRGPYNGYTF.